This T cell receptor beta chain emerged from a study of shared clonotypes between healthy human individuals. About the research overall: Serving as donors were two women and three men, whose ages spanned 18 to 49. General study findings and limits: On the whole, naive subsets had larger estimated richness than memory subsets had.

Genomic DNA of every subset was divided equally among multiple immunoSEQ plates. Sequenced by immunoSEQ multiplex PCR; TCRdb stores in-frame clones only, minus some. The sample carries about 1 million clones, 75% recorded once. A remark on this clone: Its antigen remains unidentified.

V lost 0 bases and J lost 7, with 14 bases in between. This CDR3 contains 15 residues. Germline CDR1 and CDR2: SGDLS and YYNGEE. This rearrangement joins TRBV9 to TRBJ2-1, with D perhaps matching TRBD1 (5 bases). Sequencing used memory CD4+ T cells sorted from blood. Noted subset: CD45RA-negative fraction. This TCR was recovered from a man between 18 and 35 years old in good health. CDR3 sequence reads: CASSVGTPRGNEQFF. The CDR3 coding sequence is TGTGCCAGCAGCGTAGGGACACCTCGAGGTAATGAGCAGTTCTTC.